The 16 T cell receptor beta chains below were found in one sample sequenced in a study of T cell responses to AZD1222 COVID-19 vaccine. TCRdb's copy holds only in-frame clones and misses some; the assay was immunoSEQ multiplex PCR. The data contain roughly 120,000 clones, under 85% of them singletons. This specimen was peripheral blood, taken on day 0 of AZD1222 vaccination. The receptors originated from an adult in good health.

This chain links TRBV27 with TRBJ2-7; D is uncertain. CDR3 length: 15 residues. The germline gives CDR1 MNHEY, CDR2 SMNVEV (reference sequence). V was trimmed by 1 base and J by 6 bases, leaving 16 bases between them. The CDR3 coding sequence is TGTGCCAGCAGTTTATTCGCCCCTCAGATGGGCGAGCAGTACTTC. Translation: CASSLFAPQMGEQYF.

This chain links TRBV6-1 with TRBJ1-5; no definite D call. Germline-derived CDR1 and CDR2 are MNHNS and SASEGT. CDR3 size: 15 residues. V was cut by 1 base and J by 3 bases, with 10 bases left in between. CDR3 in amino acids: CASSEGNGYNQPQHF. The CDR3 nucleotides are TGTGCCAGCAGTGAAGGTAACGGGTACAATCAGCCCCAGCATTTT.

V usage is TRBV3-1 (or the pseudogene TRBV3-2) and J usage is TRBJ1-6, with TRBD1 matching 9 bases. The V gene end was trimmed by 2 bases and the J gene end by 6 bases; junction bases not matched to a gene: 17. CDR1 and CDR2 (germline): LGHDT, YNNKEL (reference sequence). There are 20 residues in the CDR3. Here the CDR3 reads CASSQPGSAGGQGGNSPLHF. The CDR3 nucleotides read TGTGCCAGCAGCCAACCTGGGTCCGCGGGGGGACAGGGTGGTAATTCACCCCTCCACTTT.

This clone was seen just once. V is TRBV19 and J is TRBJ1-5; D might be TRBD1 (6 bases). Trimming left V 4 bases short and J 0 bases short, with 7 bases between. Germline CDR1 and CDR2: LNHDA and SQIVND (reference sequence). The length of the CDR3 is 14 residues. The CDR3 bases are TGTGCCAGTAGTAGACAGGTTAGCAATCAGCCCCAGCATTTT. It specifies CASSRQVSNQPQHF.

The V call is TRBV6-5, the J call TRBJ2-5, with D perhaps given as TRBD1 or TRBD2 (5 bases each). The CDR3 is made up of 15 amino acids. From germline, CDR1 is MNHEY and CDR2 SVGAGI. Trimming took 5 bases from V and 5 from J, leaving 18 bases between them. This chain's CDR3 is CASSPGEGRFETQYF. The CDR3 bases are TGTGCCAGCAGTCCCGGTGAGGGGCGGTTTGAGACCCAGTACTTC.

CDR3 sequence reads: CAISETSGEVTDTQYF. The CDR3 region has the DNA TGTGCCATCAGTGAGACTAGCGGGGAGGTGACAGATACGCAGTATTTT. The rearrangement uses TRBV10-3 and TRBJ2-3, with 10 bases aligning to TRBD2. Germline assignment: CDR1 ENHRY and CDR2 SYGVKD. The length of the CDR3 is 16 residues. Trimming cost V 2 bases and J 3 bases; bases outside gene matches: 5.

The chain has TRBV19 and TRBJ1-2, with no clear D. Germline CDR1 and CDR2: LNHDA and SQIVND (reference sequence). The CDR3 loop spans 11 amino acids. Trimming took off 3 bases at V and 10 bases at J, with 9 bases between the two ends. The CDR3 DNA reads TGTGCCAGTAGTATCGCCCAAAACTACACCTTC. This codes for CASSIAQNYTF. The whole variable domain, remainder taken from reference TRBV19 and TRBJ1-2, is DGGITQSPKYLFRKEGQNVTLSCEQNLNHDAMYWYRQDPGQGLRLIYYSQIVNDFQKGDIAEGYSVSREKKESFPLTVTSAQKNPTAFYLCASSIAQNYTFGSGTRLTVV.

This chain links TRBV28 with TRBJ2-7; no definite D call. This CDR3 region has 14 residues. Looked up from germline, CDR1 is MDHEN and CDR2 is SYDVKM. V lost 1 base and J lost 2, with 9 bases in between. The CDR3 sequence is CASSLSGPTYEQYF. The CDR3 DNA follows: TGTGCCAGCAGTTTATCGGGTCCCACCTACGAGCAGTACTTC.

The chain is built from TRBV7-9 and TRBJ2-2, with D possibly being TRBD1 (8 bases). V gave up 6 bases and J gave up 7 bases, with 15 bases separating them. The length of the CDR3 is 14 residues. CDR1 SEHNR and CDR2 FQNEAQ come from the germline V gene (reference sequence). The DNA of the CDR3 is TGTGCCAGCAGACGGACAGGGAGGGACGGGGAGCTGTTTTTT. The encoded protein is CASRRTGRDGELFF.

This chain joins TRBV7-6 and TRBJ2-6; D possibly uses TRBD1 or TRBD2 (5 bases each). The germline V gene has CDR1 SGHVS and CDR2 FNYEAQ. V lost 5 bases and J 0 bases, leaving 11 bases between the germline ends. The CDR3 is made up of 16 amino acids. The CDR3 reads CASSEGRNSGANVLTF. In DNA form, the CDR3 reads TGTGCCAGCAGCGAGGGACGGAACTCTGGGGCCAACGTCCTGACTTTC.

The genes are TRBV18 and TRBJ2-7, with 7 bases fitting TRBD1. With 2 bases clipped from V and 5 bases from J, the junction kept 9 bases outside the gene matches. The CDR3 length is 15 residues. Germline CDR1 reads KGHSH; CDR2 reads LQKENI. CDR3 DNA: TGTGCCAGCTCACCATGGGGAACAGGGGCCGACGAGCAGTACTTC. This gives the protein CASSPWGTGADEQYF.

The genes are TRBV5-1 and TRBJ2-1; D unclear. Trimming shortened V by 2 bases and J by 9 bases, and 12 bases separated the two germline ends. Germline V gene lookup returns CDR1 SGHRS and CDR2 YFSETQ. This CDR3 has 13 amino acids. The DNA for the CDR3 is TGCGCCAGCAGCTTCGACCCACCAGGTGAGCAGTTCTTC. This encodes CASSFDPPGEQFF. Using reference TRBV5-1 and TRBJ2-1 for the parts outside the CDR3, the full variable domain is KAGVTQTPRYLIKTRGQQVTLSCSPISGHRSVSWYQQTPGQGLQFLFEYFSETQRNKGNFPGRFSGRQFSNSRSEMNVSTLELGDSALYLCASSFDPPGEQFFGPGTRLTVL.

A note on this clone: A far larger clone is just one base off, so this is likely a read error. The genes are TRBV11-3 and TRBJ2-3; D is unclear. Germline CDR1 SGHNT, CDR2 YENEEA. The CDR3 has 12 residues. V gave up 4 bases and J gave up 2 bases, with 4 bases separating them. CDR3 sequence reads: CASSSNTDTQYF. In DNA, the CDR3 is TGTGCCAGCAGCTCCAACACAGATACGCAGTATTTT.

This chain links TRBV7-9 with TRBJ1-2; 10 bases map to TRBD1. This CDR3 has 17 amino acids. Trimming cost V 1 base and J 8 bases; bases outside gene matches: 13. Germline CDR1 and CDR2: SEHNR and FQNEAQ (reference sequence). The CDR3 region has the DNA TGTGCCAGCAGCTTAGGGGGGACAGGGGCGAGAGTCGGCGGCTACACCTTC. This codes for CASSLGGTGARVGGYTF.

J is TRBJ2-7 and V is TRBV29-1; D gene unclear. The germline V gene has CDR1 SQVTM and CDR2 ANQGSEA. V lost 6 bases to trimming and J lost 5 bases, with 11 bases between them. The CDR3 covers 11 residues. The CDR3, as DNA: TGCAGCGTGGAACTAAGGGACGAGCAGTACTTC. Translation gives CSVELRDEQYF.

This clone showed up just once. This rearrangement joins TRBV5-4 to TRBJ2-1, with 13 nucleotides matching TRBD2. V shed 0 bases and J 8 bases; nucleotides not matched to a gene: 5. This CDR3 region has 16 residues. The germline gives CDR1 SGHNT, CDR2 YYREEE (reference sequence). The CDR3 region has the DNA TGTGCCAGCAGCTTGGGACTAGCGGGGGGCATGGATGAGCAGTTCTTC. The encoded protein is CASSLGLAGGMDEQFF. Supplemented by reference TRBV5-4 and TRBJ2-1, the full variable domain reads ETGVTQSPTHLIKTRGQQVTLRCSSQSGHNTVSWYQQALGQGPQFIFQYYREEENGRGNFPPRFSGLQFPNYSSELNVNALELDDSALYLCASSLGLAGGMDEQFFGPGTRLTVL.